Following are 6 T cell receptor beta chains from one sample sequenced in a study of cytomegalovirus exposure and HLA in healthy donors. The PCR made use of 60 Vbeta and 13 Jbeta primers. Some clones are missing from TCRdb's copy, which holds only in-frame ones; the method was immunoSEQ multiplex PCR. This table lists about 140,000 clones. The sequencing input was PBMCs. The source of these receptors is a woman aged 18-29 years in good health and CMV-seronegative.

The chain couples TRBV29-1 to TRBJ1-2; no reliable D call. The CDR3 is 11 amino acids. The germline V and J ends were trimmed by 3 bases and 6 bases, with 8 bases remaining between them. The V gene's germline CDR1 is SQVTM and CDR2 ANQGSEA. CDR3 bases: TGCAGCGTTGAGGAGGGTCATGGCTACACCTTC. Translated, it gives CSVEEGHGYTF.

The chain couples TRBV14 to TRBJ2-5; 7 bases match TRBD1. Germline CDR1 reads SGHDN; CDR2 reads FVKESK. J lost 3 bases, V lost 3 bases, and 1 base had no gene match. CDR3 size: 13 residues. CDR3 sequence (DNA): TGTGCCAGCAGCCAGGGACAGAAAGAGACCCAGTACTTC. This encodes CASSQGQKETQYF. The complete variable domain, with remaining parts taken from reference TRBV14 and TRBJ2-5, reads EAGVTQFPSHSVIEKGQTVTLRCDPISGHDNLYWYRRVMGKEIKFLLHFVKESKQDESGMPNNRFLAERTGGTYSTLKVQPAELEDSGVYFCASSQGQKETQYFGPGTRLLVL.

V gene TRBV28 combines with J gene TRBJ2-7, with a possible D match to TRBD1 (6 bases). Trimming took 4 bases from V and 0 from J, leaving 13 bases between them. The germline CDR1 and CDR2 sequences are MDHEN and SYDVKM. The CDR3 loop spans 15 amino acids. CDR3 DNA: TGTGCCAGCAGTTCCCCCGGACAGCCCTCCTACGAGCAGTACTTC. The encoded protein is CASSSPGQPSYEQYF.

The rearrangement links TRBV19 to TRBJ1-3, with 11 bases identical to TRBD1. Germline assignment: CDR1 LNHDA and CDR2 SQIVND (reference sequence). V gave up 8 bases and J gave up 0 bases; unmatched junction bases: 6. The CDR3 length is 16 residues. CDR3 nucleotides: TGTGCCAGTGGAACGGGACAGGGGGGCTCTGGAAACACCATATATTTT. Encoded protein: CASGTGQGGSGNTIYF.

The genes are TRBV5-1 and TRBJ2-3; weak D call: TRBD1 (5 bases). CDR3 length: 14 amino acids. Trimming took 1 base from V and 0 from J, leaving 6 bases between them. Germline assignment: CDR1 SGHRS and CDR2 YFSETQ. Here the CDR3 reads CASSLQGSTDTQYF. The DNA of the CDR3 is TGCGCCAGCAGCTTGCAGGGAAGCACAGATACGCAGTATTTT.

This chain links TRBV30 with TRBJ2-5, with 11 bases fitting TRBD2. The J call may be mistaken, given a closer DNA end match to TRBJ2-7. Per germline, CDR1 GTSNPN and CDR2 SVGIG (reference sequence). The CDR3 is made up of 14 amino acids. The CDR3 protein is CAWKTLAGGYEQYF. The CDR3 DNA reads as TGTGCCTGGAAGACCCTAGCGGGAGGCTACGAGCAGTACTTC.